Each of the 17 T cell receptor beta chains below was sequenced from the same sample in a study of molecular identifiers for immune sequencing clone quantification. TCRdb ran MiXCR on the PCR reads and lists one entry per CDR3 protein. The sample consists of about 640,000 distinct CDR3 sequences, 15% to 20% of them appearing once. Source material: naive CD8+ T cells from blood, with Jurkat cell RNA spiked in. The subset denotes: FACS-sorted CD8+CD4-CCR7+CD45RA+ naive T cells. The receptors originated from a human donor in good health. Some libraries in this study had Jurkat cell RNA spiked in.

Only a few counts were recorded for this clonotype. This may stem from a read error, because a much larger clone lies one nucleotide away. CDR3 residues: CAGSLTGTTYEQYF. The CDR3 DNA is TGCGCCGGCAGCTTGACAGGGACCACCTACGAGCAGTACTTC. The chain carries TRBV5-1 and TRBJ2-7; 7 nucleotides agree with TRBD1. This CDR3 has 14 amino acids. Germline CDR1 SGHRS, CDR2 YFSETQ.

At least ten counts were recorded for this clonotype. This chain joins TRBV29-1 and TRBJ2-2, with D unclear. Deletions cut 5 bases from V and 4 bases from J, with 8 bases between. This CDR3 comprises 12 residues. Germline V gene sequence: CDR1 SQVTM, CDR2 ANQGSEA. Here the CDR3 DNA reads TGCAGCGTTCCAACACCCACCGGGGAGCTGTTTTTT. Its protein is CSVPTPTGELFF.

This clonotype was detected ten times or more. This chain uses TRBV9 with TRBJ2-7; 7 positions agree with TRBD1. CDR1 and CDR2 from the germline V gene are SGDLS and YYNGEE. There are 12 residues in the CDR3. With 3 bases clipped from V and 6 bases from J, the junction kept 3 bases outside the gene matches. The CDR3 DNA reads as TGTGCCAGCAGCGGACAGGGAACCGAGCAGTACTTC. It translates to CASSGQGTEQYF.

This clonotype was counted a few times. The rearrangement uses TRBV12-3 or TRBV12-4 and TRBJ2-6, with 8 bases identical to TRBD1. This CDR3 has 17 residues. The V segment lost 5 bases and the J segment 4 bases; nucleotides outside the gene matches: 10. CDR3 coding DNA: TGTGCCAGCAGTCGAGGACAGGGACGTACGGGGGCCAACGTCCTGACTTTC. Translating gives CASSRGQGRTGANVLTF.

V is TRBV12-3 or TRBV12-4 and J is TRBJ2-7, with 7 nucleotides matching TRBD1. Trimming cost V 4 bases and J 3 bases; bases outside gene matches: 6. This CDR3 is 14 amino acids long. The CDR3 is CASSSGQILYEQYF. DNA of the CDR3: TGTGCCAGCAGTTCGGGACAGATCCTCTACGAGCAGTACTTC.

There are many counts of this clonotype. The chain couples TRBV29-1 to TRBJ2-7; 11 bases align to TRBD2. The germline V gene has CDR1 SQVTM and CDR2 ANQGSEA. The junction had 9 bases not matched to a gene; V was cut back by 5 bases and J by 3 bases. This CDR3 has 15 amino acids. The CDR3 nucleotides read TGCAGCGTTACATACTCCGGGACTAGCGGCTACGAGCAGTACTTC. It encodes CSVTYSGTSGYEQYF.

This clonotype was observed a few times. The V and J genes are TRBV20-1 and TRBJ2-3, with a possible D match to TRBD2 (6 bases). The CDR3 contains 12 residues. Germline assignment: CDR1 DFQATT and CDR2 SNEGSKA (reference sequence). V shed 6 bases and J shed 3 bases, with 10 bases lying between them. CDR3: CSATEGTDTQYF. DNA of the CDR3: TGCAGTGCCACGGAGGGGACAGATACGCAGTATTTT.

This clonotype showed up many times. V and J are TRBV9 and TRBJ2-7; 10 bases align to TRBD2. The CDR3 length is 16 residues. V trimming: 5 bases; J trimming: 4 bases; junction bases outside the gene matches: 12. The germline V gene encodes CDR1 SGDLS and CDR2 YYNGEE. CDR3 sequence: CASSNSDSGRLYEQYF. CDR3 sequence (DNA): TGTGCCAGCAGTAACAGTGATAGCGGGAGGTTGTACGAGCAGTACTTC.

This clonotype was counted ten times or more. This sequence joins TRBV29-1 and TRBJ1-1; 7 bases match TRBD1. Germline CDR1 SQVTM, CDR2 ANQGSEA. V dropped 8 bases and J dropped 6; count of bases not matched to a gene: 12. This CDR3 comprises 13 residues. CDR3 amino acids: CSLRQGAGAEAFF. For the CDR3, the DNA is TGCAGCCTTCGACAGGGTGCTGGAGCTGAAGCTTTCTTT.

Notes on this clonotype: A much larger clone lies one base from this, so it may be a read error. V is TRBV6-2 or TRBV6-3 and J is TRBJ1-4; D is uncertain. Germline lookup yields CDR1 MNHEY and CDR2 SVGEGT. The CDR3 is 13 amino acids. This CDR3 is CASRYSRGEKLFF. The CDR3 coding sequence is TGTGCCAGCAGGTACTCGAGAGGTGAAAAACTGTTTTTT.

For this clonotype: Given a much more abundant clone one base away, this may be a read error. The chain employs TRBV28 and TRBJ2-7; 10 bases match TRBD2. Unmatched junction bases numbered 11, after V lost 3 bases and J lost 6 bases. This CDR3 has 16 amino acids. The V gene's germline CDR1 is MDHEN and CDR2 SYDVKM. The CDR3 DNA is TGTGCCAGCAGTTTCTCTCCCCTAGCGGGAGTCGGCGAGCAGTACTTC. This translates into CASSFSPLAGVGEQYF. Full variable domain (rest looked up from reference TRBV28 and TRBJ2-7): DVKVTQSSRYLVKRTGEKVFLECVQDMDHENMFWYRQDPGLGLRLIYFSYDVKMKEKGDIPEGYSVSREKKERFSLILESASTNQTSMYLCASSFSPLAGVGEQYFGPGTRLTVT.

This clonotype was observed at least ten times. V and J are TRBV3-1 and TRBJ2-3; 13 bases fit TRBD2. The CDR3 runs to 14 residues. J was trimmed by 6 bases and V by 8 bases; bases with no gene match: 5. Germline V gene sequence: CDR1 LGHDT, CDR2 YNNKEL (reference sequence). The CDR3 DNA sequence: TGTGCCAGCGCAGGACTAGCGGGAGCCGATACGCAGTATTTT. This gives the protein CASAGLAGADTQYF.

This clonotype was counted many times. This rearrangement joins TRBV20-1 to TRBJ2-7; D is unclear. Germline CDR1 reads DFQATT; CDR2 reads SNEGSKA (reference sequence). This CDR3 is 14 amino acids long. Trimming stripped 0 bases from V and 3 bases from J, with 12 bases between. The CDR3: CSARDLKGSYEQYF. For the CDR3, the DNA is TGCAGTGCTAGAGATCTGAAGGGAAGCTACGAGCAGTACTTC.

Worth noting for this clonotype: A much larger clone is a single base away; this may be a read error. The chain uses TRBV5-1 and TRBJ2-2; 9 bases are a match to TRBD1. Germline V CDR1 and CDR2: SGHRS, YFSETQ. This CDR3 region has 16 residues. The CDR3: CASSAEQGASTEELFF. CDR3 nucleotide sequence: TGCGCCAGCAGCGCCGAACAGGGGGCGAGCACCGAGGAGCTGTTTTTT.

Concerning this clonotype: A much larger clone differs by one base, so this may be a read error. Since no conserved phenylalanine or tryptophan closes the CDR3, a read error is the likely cause. CDR3 in amino acids: CASSLPWRGLQFS. Here the CDR3 DNA reads TGTGCCAGCAGCCTACCCTGGCGGGGGCTACAGTTCTCC. The rearrangement uses TRBV5-6 and TRBJ2-1; possible D gene TRBD2, 7 bases. Germline V CDR1 and CDR2: SGHDT, YYEEEE. This CDR3 has 13 amino acids. Trimming removed 4 bases from V and 13 bases from J, with 18 bases in between.

This clonotype has at least ten counts. The CDR3 region is CAWSWTGGYEQYF. As DNA, the CDR3 is TGTGCCTGGAGTTGGACAGGGGGCTACGAGCAGTACTTC. The V call is TRBV30, the J call TRBJ2-7; 10 bases are shared with TRBD1. After removal of 2 bases from V and 3 bases from J, the junction contained 1 base not matched to a gene. The V gene's germline CDR1 is GTSNPN and CDR2 SVGIG (reference sequence). This CDR3 is built from 13 residues.

This clonotype came up many times. The V gene is TRBV12-3 or TRBV12-4, the J gene TRBJ1-2, with TRBD1 matching over 11 bases. Germline trimming cut 10 bases from V and 6 bases from J; bases unmatched to any gene: 4. This CDR3 has 12 residues. CDR3 in amino acids: CATQDRGHGYTF. CDR3 coding DNA: TGTGCCACCCAGGACAGGGGGCATGGCTACACCTTC.